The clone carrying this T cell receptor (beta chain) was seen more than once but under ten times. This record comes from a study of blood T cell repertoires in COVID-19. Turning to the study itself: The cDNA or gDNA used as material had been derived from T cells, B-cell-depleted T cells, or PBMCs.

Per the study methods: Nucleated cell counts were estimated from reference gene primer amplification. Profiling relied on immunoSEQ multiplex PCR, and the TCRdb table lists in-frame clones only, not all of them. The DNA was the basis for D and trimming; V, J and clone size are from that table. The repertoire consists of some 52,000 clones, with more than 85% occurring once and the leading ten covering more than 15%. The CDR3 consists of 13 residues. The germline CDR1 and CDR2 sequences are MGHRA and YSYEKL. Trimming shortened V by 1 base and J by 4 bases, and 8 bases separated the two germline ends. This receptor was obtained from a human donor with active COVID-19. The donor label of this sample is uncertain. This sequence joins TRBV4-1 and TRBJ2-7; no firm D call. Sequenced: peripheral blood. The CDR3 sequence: CASSQGGEYEQYF. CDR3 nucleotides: TGCGCCAGCAGCCAAGGAGGAGAATACGAGCAGTACTTC.